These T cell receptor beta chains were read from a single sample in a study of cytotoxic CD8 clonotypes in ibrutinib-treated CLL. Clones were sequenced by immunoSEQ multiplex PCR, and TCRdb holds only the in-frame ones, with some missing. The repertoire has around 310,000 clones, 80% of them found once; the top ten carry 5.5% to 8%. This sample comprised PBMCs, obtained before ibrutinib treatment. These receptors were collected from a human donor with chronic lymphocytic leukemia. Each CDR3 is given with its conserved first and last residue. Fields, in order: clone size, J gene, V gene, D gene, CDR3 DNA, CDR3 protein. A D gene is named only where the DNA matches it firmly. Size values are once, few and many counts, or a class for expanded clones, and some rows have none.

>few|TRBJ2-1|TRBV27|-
TGTGCCAGCAGTTTACTGGGGAATGAGCAGTTCTTC
CASSLLGNEQFF
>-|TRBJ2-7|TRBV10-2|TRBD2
TGCGCCAGCACAGCAGGACTAGCGGGAGTATACGAGCAGTACTTC
CASTAGLAGVYEQYF
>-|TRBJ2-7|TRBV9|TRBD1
TGTGCCAGCAGTTACGGGACAGGGGTATACGAGCAGTACTTC
CASSYGTGVYEQYF
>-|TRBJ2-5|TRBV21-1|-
TGTGCCAGCAGCAAGTTGGAGACCCAGTACTTC
CASSKLETQYF
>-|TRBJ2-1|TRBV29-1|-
TGCAGCTCCTTATTCAATGAGCAGTTCTTC
CSSLFNEQFF
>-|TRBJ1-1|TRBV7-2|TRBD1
TGTGCCAGCAGCTCCCAGGGGGCGCTTATAGCTTTCTTT
CASSSQGALIAFF
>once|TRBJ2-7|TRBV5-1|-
TGCGCCAGCAGCTTGGTGGAGGGATTCTACGAGCAGTACTTC
CASSLVEGFYEQYF
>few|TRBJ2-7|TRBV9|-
TGTGCCAGCAGCGCCACTTCGGGGGAGCCGACTTACGAGCAGTACTTC
CASSATSGEPTYEQYF
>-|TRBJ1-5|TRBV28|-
TGTGCCACCCAAAGAAGACAGCTCCAGGGCAATCAGCCCCAGCATTTT
CATQRRQLQGNQPQHF
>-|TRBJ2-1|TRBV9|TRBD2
TGTGCCAGCAGCGCACCGAAGAGCGGGAGTTCGGGGAATGAGCAGTTCTTC
CASSAPKSGSSGNEQFF
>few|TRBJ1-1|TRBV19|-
TGTGCCAGTAGCCAGACCCTGAACACTGAAGCTTTCTTT
CASSQTLNTEAFF
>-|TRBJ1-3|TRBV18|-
TGTGCCAGCTCACCTGGAATGTCAGACACCATATATTTT
CASSPGMSDTIYF
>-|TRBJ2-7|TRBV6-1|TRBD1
TGTGCCAGCACCCTCGGACAGGGGGCGTCCGAGCAGTACTTC
CASTLGQGASEQYF
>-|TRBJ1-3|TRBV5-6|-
TGTGCCAGCAGCTTGGTTTACTCTGGAAACACCATATATTTT
CASSLVYSGNTIYF
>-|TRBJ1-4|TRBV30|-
TGTGCCTGGAGAAGAAAAGCTAATGAAAAACTGTTTTTT
CAWRRKANEKLFF
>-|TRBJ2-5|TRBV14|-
TGTGCCAGCAGCCAAGTATTATCAGAGACCCAGTACTTC
CASSQVLSETQYF
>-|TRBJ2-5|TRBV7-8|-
TGTGCCAGCAGTTACCCCCGGGAGAGGGGGCAAGAGACCCAGTACTTC
CASSYPRERGQETQYF